This T cell receptor (beta chain) comes out of a study of human thymus T cells. Study-wide results and caveats: Unrelated people showed highly overlapping thymic repertoires, related research reported. Thymic and blood repertoires appeared to carry a bias in their V and J gene usage.

The length of the CDR3 is 15 residues. Germline V gene data show CDR1 as MNHEY and CDR2 as SMNVEV (reference sequence). This clone occurred once. What it binds is not known. Resections removed during corrective heart surgery provided the thymus tissue used. Donors consisted of healthy Finnish infants (having corrective surgery for congenital heart defects). Method: immunoSEQ multiplex PCR; TCRdb's copy keeps in-frame clones and lacks some. The sample lists tens of thousands of clones, roughly 94% occurring once. What was sequenced was thymus tissue. This receptor was obtained from a girl less than two years old with a congenital heart defect but otherwise immunologically healthy. The rearrangement links TRBV27 to TRBJ2-1; TRBD2 aligns across 9 bases. CDR3 nucleotide sequence: TGTGTGTCGGATGGGCTAGCGGGATCTGGTAATGAGCAGTTCTTC. Amino acid sequence: CVSDGLAGSGNEQFF.